This T cell receptor (beta chain) was identified in a study of T cell clones after liver transplantation. On the study more broadly: Graft-donor-reactive sequences were compared with third-party-reactive TCRbeta sequences from pre-transplant mixed lymphocyte reactions. Draws occurred before transplant, before withdrawal, and after complete or failed withdrawal. General study findings and limits: Post-transplant time points were not standardized, so conclusions are preliminary.

The table came from immunoSEQ multiplex PCR; TCRdb's copy has only in-frame clones and leaves some out. The table lists about 78,000 clones, about four fifths of them singletons, with over 0.45% in the top ten. The length of the CDR3 is 15 residues. The V segment lost 3 bases and the J segment 2 bases; nucleotides outside the gene matches: 4. Germline CDR1 and CDR2: SGHRS and YFSETQ. On this clone itself: Its antigen is still unknown.

Sequencing used CD4+ T cells from blood, obtained before liver transplant. The receptor was isolated from a human donor who received a liver transplant. The rearrangement joins TRBV5-1 to TRBJ2-5; 10 nucleotides match TRBD2. The DNA for the CDR3 is TGCGCCAGCAGCTCTAGGACTAGCGGACAAGAGACCCAGTACTTC. This sequence encodes CASSSRTSGQETQYF.